These 4 T cell receptor beta chains came from one sample sequenced in a study of control samples from healthy donors and cancer patients. The method was immunoSEQ multiplex PCR; TCRdb's version includes in-frame clones alone and lacks a portion of them. The sample lists about 220,000 clones, 90% to 95% occurring once. Sequenced sample: blood. These receptor sequences come from a man aged 50 or older in good health.

The J gene is TRBJ1-6, the V gene TRBV7-2, with unresolved D. Germline CDR1 and CDR2: SGHTA and FQGNSA. The CDR3 runs 13 residues. Trimming removed 5 bases from V and 8 bases from J, with 10 bases in between. The CDR3 loop reads CASSDYRDSPLHF. CDR3 nucleotides: TGTGCCAGCAGCGACTACAGAGATTCACCCCTCCACTTT. Full variable domain (rest looked up from reference TRBV7-2 and TRBJ1-6): GAGVSQSPSNKVTEKGKDVELRCDPISGHTALYWYRQSLGQGLEFLIYFQGNSAPDKSGLPSDRFSAERTGGSVSTLTIQRTQQEDSAVYLCASSDYRDSPLHFGNGTRLTVT.

This clone showed up just a few times. The chain uses TRBV5-1 and TRBJ2-1; D might be TRBD2 (6 bases). Between the trimmed V and J ends, which lost 0 bases and 2 bases, there was a span of 6 bases. Germline V gene lookup returns CDR1 SGHRS and CDR2 YFSETQ. The length of the CDR3 is 14 residues. The CDR3 DNA sequence: TGCGCCAGCAGCTTGGGGAGGGCCTACAATGAGCAGTTCTTC. It translates to CASSLGRAYNEQFF.

CDR3 amino acids: CASSHTDRLNEKLFF. CDR3 nucleotide sequence: TGTGCCAGCAGCCATACGGACAGATTAAATGAAAAACTGTTTTTT. This rearrangement joins TRBV3-1 (or the pseudogene TRBV3-2) to TRBJ1-4, with D perhaps matching TRBD1 (6 bases). The CDR3 has 15 amino acids. Trimming removed 3 bases at V and 5 bases at J, with 13 bases between. Germline CDR1 and CDR2: LGHDT and YNNKEL (reference sequence).

CDR3 sequence (DNA): TGCGCCAGCAGCTTAAGTGCGGGTTTCGCGAACACCGGGGAGCTGTTTTTT. Amino acids: CASSLSAGFANTGELFF. This chain joins TRBV5-1 and TRBJ2-2, with D maybe TRBD2 (5 bases). CDR3 length: 17 residues. CDR1 and CDR2 (germline): SGHRS, YFSETQ. Trimming removed 2 bases at V and 0 bases at J, with 14 bases between.